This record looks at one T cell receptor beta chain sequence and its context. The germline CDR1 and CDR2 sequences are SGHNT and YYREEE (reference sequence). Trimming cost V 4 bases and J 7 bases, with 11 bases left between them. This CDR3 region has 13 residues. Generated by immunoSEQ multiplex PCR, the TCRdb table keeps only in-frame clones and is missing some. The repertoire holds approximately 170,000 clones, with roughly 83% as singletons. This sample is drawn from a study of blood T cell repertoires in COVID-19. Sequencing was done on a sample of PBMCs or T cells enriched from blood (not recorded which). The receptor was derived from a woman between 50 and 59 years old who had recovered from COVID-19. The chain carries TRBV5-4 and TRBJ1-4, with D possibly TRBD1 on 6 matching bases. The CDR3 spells CASSPQGSEKLFF. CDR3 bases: TGTGCCAGCAGCCCCCAGGGGAGTGAAAAACTGTTTTTT.